The rows below give T cell receptor beta chains drawn from one sample of a study of beta chain features in type 1 diabetes. Method: immunoSEQ multiplex PCR; TCRdb's copy keeps in-frame clones and lacks some. The sample includes 300,000 to 350,000 clones, under 8.5% of them seen just once. Sequencing was performed on central memory CD4+ T cells from blood. These TCRs come from a woman aged 18-29 years in good health. CDR3s include the opening cysteine and the closing phenylalanine or tryptophan. Fields, in order: CDR3 protein, CDR3 DNA, D gene, clone size, J gene, V gene. A D gene is named only where the DNA matches it firmly. Clone size is stated in some rows and not others, as once, few, many or a class when expanded.

CASSRTSGRRETQYF	TGTGCCAGCAGCAGGACTAGCGGGAGGCGGGAGACCCAGTACTTC	TRBD2	few	TRBJ2-5	TRBV7-8
CASEDRAGQPQHF	TGTGCCAGTGAGGACAGGGCTGGTCAGCCCCAGCATTTT	TRBD1	many	TRBJ1-5	TRBV19
CASSLVPGMDQPQHF	TGCGCCAGCAGCTTGGTTCCAGGTATGGATCAGCCCCAGCATTTT	.	.	TRBJ1-5	TRBV5-1
CASSLSPSGSHNEQFF	TGTGCCAGCAGTTTAAGCCCTAGCGGGAGCCACAATGAGCAGTTCTTC	TRBD2	few	TRBJ2-1	TRBV27
CASSLAFLGYEAFF	TGTGCCAGCAGCTTGGCCTTTTTAGGGTATGAAGCTTTCTTT	.	.	TRBJ1-1	TRBV5-8
CASTLNYRGSNEQFF	TGCGCCAGCACACTTAATTATCGCGGGAGCAATGAGCAGTTCTTC	TRBD2	.	TRBJ2-1	TRBV5-1
CASSPFPFGFYGYTF	TGTGCCAGCAGTCCATTCCCTTTTGGCTTCTATGGCTACACCTTC	.	.	TRBJ1-2	TRBV28
CASSSQLLYEQYF	TGTGCCAGCAGCTCCCAACTACTGTACGAGCAGTACTTC	.	.	TRBJ2-7	TRBV7-2
CASSQEPGLAGVNEQFF	TGCGCCAGCAGCCAAGAGCCGGGACTAGCGGGAGTCAATGAGCAGTTCTTC	TRBD2	.	TRBJ2-1	TRBV4-3
CASSGTGWFSEAFF	TGTGCCAGCAGTGGGACAGGGTGGTTCTCTGAAGCTTTCTTT	TRBD1	few	TRBJ1-1	TRBV28
CASRPVMNTEAFF	TGTGCCAGCAGACCAGTGATGAACACTGAAGCTTTCTTT	.	few	TRBJ1-1	TRBV5-8
CASETGRSTRAGTGELFF	TGCGCCAGCGAGACCGGTCGGAGTACGAGGGCAGGGACCGGGGAGCTGTTTTTT	.	.	TRBJ2-2	TRBV10-2
CASSVRTTNTGELFF	TGTGCCAGCAGCGTGAGGACCACAAACACCGGGGAGCTGTTTTTT	.	few	TRBJ2-2	TRBV9
CASGQGASYEQYF	TGTGCCAGCGGACAGGGGGCAAGCTACGAGCAGTACTTC	TRBD1	.	TRBJ2-7	TRBV7-9
CASSPRTGQSSYNEQFF	TGTGCCAGCAGCCCCCGGACAGGTCAAAGCTCCTACAATGAGCAGTTCTTC	TRBD1	.	TRBJ2-1	TRBV7-8
CASSLMGAGRDEQYF	TGTGCCAGCAGCTTAATGGGGGCCGGACGGGACGAGCAGTACTTC	.	.	TRBJ2-7	TRBV7-2
CASSTKSGTGYGYTF	TGTGCCAGCAGCACAAAATCCGGGACAGGTTATGGCTACACCTTC	TRBD1	many	TRBJ1-2	TRBV7-2
CASRTGPGHSYEQYF	TGTGCCAGCAGAACCGGACCCGGTCACTCCTACGAGCAGTACTTC	.	.	TRBJ2-7	TRBV27
CATSRDGTGDHTDTQYF	TGTGCCACCAGCAGAGATGGGACAGGCGACCATACCGATACGCAGTATTTT	TRBD1	.	TRBJ2-3	TRBV15
CATSRGRGGQETQYF	TGTGCCACCAGCAGGGGGAGAGGGGGCCAAGAGACCCAGTACTTC	.	.	TRBJ2-5	TRBV15
CASSLRLAGEQFF	TGTGCCAGCAGTTTAAGACTAGCTGGCGAGCAGTTCTTC	TRBD2	few	TRBJ2-1	TRBV27
CASSSTVGAGGVEQYF	TGTGCCAGCAGTTCCACCGTTGGAGCGGGAGGGGTCGAGCAGTACTTC	TRBD2	few	TRBJ2-7	TRBV2
CASMGHVDEKLFF	TGTGCCAGCATGGGACATGTGGATGAAAAACTGTTTTTT	.	few	TRBJ1-4	TRBV6-6
CASSYGDNQPQHF	TGTGCCAGCAGCTACGGGGACAATCAGCCCCAGCATTTT	.	few	TRBJ1-5	TRBV11-1
CATPELYSGNTIYF	TGTGCCACCCCCGAGCTTTACTCTGGAAACACCATATATTTT	.	few	TRBJ1-3	TRBV2
CASSLGSGLGNTEAFF	TGTGCCAGCAGCTTAGGGAGCGGGTTGGGAAACACTGAAGCTTTCTTT	.	.	TRBJ1-1	TRBV7-9
CASSLAGREGQYF	TGTGCCAGCAGCTTGGCCGGGCGGGAAGGGCAGTACTTC	.	.	TRBJ2-7	TRBV5-6
CASSLIAGTPGADTQYF	TGTGCCAGCAGCCTTATAGCGGGTACACCAGGGGCAGATACGCAGTATTTT	.	few	TRBJ2-3	TRBV7-2
CASSLDPGTSKLHF	TGTGCCAGCAGCTTAGACCCCGGGACATCTAAACTCCACTTT	.	.	TRBJ1-6	TRBV7-2
CASSLTSGPYNEQFF	TGTGCCAGCAGCCTGACTAGCGGGCCTTACAATGAGCAGTTCTTC	TRBD2	.	TRBJ2-1	TRBV5-6
CASSSGGNQPQHF	TGTGCCAGCAGCTCCGGCGGTAATCAGCCCCAGCATTTT	.	few	TRBJ1-5	TRBV28
CASRQREAGYNEQFF	TGTGCCAGCAGGCAAAGGGAGGCGGGGTACAATGAGCAGTTCTTC	.	.	TRBJ2-1	TRBV11-1
CASSFSLSGTQYF	TGTGCCAGCAGTTTTTCCCTTTCAGGGACCCAGTACTTC	.	.	TRBJ2-5	TRBV28
CASSPRGYEQYF	TGTGCCAGCTCACCACGGGGCTACGAGCAGTACTTC	.	few	TRBJ2-7	TRBV18
CASSLGTGPHGNEQFF	TGCGCCAGCAGCTTGGGGACAGGGCCCCACGGCAATGAGCAGTTCTTC	TRBD1	few	TRBJ2-1	TRBV5-1
CASSSGGNTEAFF	TGTGCCAGCTCATCCGGGGGAAACACTGAAGCTTTCTTT	.	few	TRBJ1-1	TRBV18
CASSLRGGRGNNEQFF	TGTGCCAGCAGCTTAAGGGGCGGGAGGGGAAACAATGAGCAGTTCTTC	TRBD2	few	TRBJ2-1	TRBV7-8
CASRTRDREVGEQYF	TGTGCCAGCAGGACCCGGGACAGAGAGGTGGGCGAGCAGTACTTC	TRBD1	once	TRBJ2-7	TRBV28
CASSVATTSAEQYF	TGTGCCAGCAGCGTAGCTACGACTAGCGCCGAGCAGTACTTC	TRBD2	few	TRBJ2-7	TRBV9
CASSDKEGASTDTQYF	TGTGCCAGCAGTGATAAAGAGGGGGCGAGCACAGATACGCAGTATTTT	TRBD1	few	TRBJ2-3	TRBV9
CASSAGQGHEKLFF	TGTGCCAGCAGCGCGGGACAGGGACATGAAAAACTGTTTTTT	TRBD1	.	TRBJ1-4	TRBV7-9
CATGHQGDGYTF	TGTGCCACCGGACACCAAGGGGATGGCTACACCTTC	.	few	TRBJ1-2	TRBV6-6
CASSLPASAAGELFF	TGTGCCAGCAGCTTACCGGCTAGCGCCGCCGGGGAGCTGTTTTTT	.	.	TRBJ2-2	TRBV7-9
CASSLGLINEQFF	TGTGCCAGCAGCTTGGGGCTTATCAATGAGCAGTTCTTC	.	many	TRBJ2-1	TRBV5-6
CASSFNSIANTGELFF	TGTGCCAGCAGCTTTAACAGCATCGCGAACACCGGGGAGCTGTTTTTT	.	few	TRBJ2-2	TRBV5-6
CASSLRDSVGYEQYF	TGCGCCAGCAGCCTCCGGGACAGCGTCGGGTACGAGCAGTACTTC	TRBD1	few	TRBJ2-7	TRBV4-3
CASSYSNYHSGNTIYF	TGTGCCAGCAGTTACTCGAACTATCACTCTGGAAACACCATATATTTT	.	.	TRBJ1-3	TRBV6-5
CASRPGTGGGETQYF	TGTGCCAGTAGGCCCGGGACAGGGGGAGGAGAGACCCAGTACTTC	TRBD1	few	TRBJ2-5	TRBV19
CASRLAGTDTQYF	TGTGCCAGTAGACTAGCGGGGACAGATACGCAGTATTTT	TRBD2	.	TRBJ2-3	TRBV19
CASSSEQGGQFF	TGTGCCAGCAGCTCGGAACAGGGTGGGCAGTTCTTC	.	many	TRBJ2-1	TRBV7-2
CASSPPHDKYNEQFF	TGTGCCAGCTCACCGCCTCATGATAAATACAATGAGCAGTTCTTC	.	few	TRBJ2-1	TRBV18
CASSLDTGPYEQYF	TGTGCCAGCAGCCTGGACACAGGGCCCTACGAGCAGTACTTC	.	few	TRBJ2-7	TRBV7-3
CASGRRETQYF	TGTGCCAGCGGCAGGAGAGAGACCCAGTACTTC	.	many	TRBJ2-5	TRBV27
CAISAGQFEETQYF	TGTGCCATCAGTGCTGGACAATTTGAAGAGACCCAGTACTTC	.	many	TRBJ2-5	TRBV10-3
CASSPSGLDNEQFF	TGTGCCAGCAGCCCGTCCGGACTAGACAATGAGCAGTTCTTC	TRBD2	.	TRBJ2-1	TRBV7-3